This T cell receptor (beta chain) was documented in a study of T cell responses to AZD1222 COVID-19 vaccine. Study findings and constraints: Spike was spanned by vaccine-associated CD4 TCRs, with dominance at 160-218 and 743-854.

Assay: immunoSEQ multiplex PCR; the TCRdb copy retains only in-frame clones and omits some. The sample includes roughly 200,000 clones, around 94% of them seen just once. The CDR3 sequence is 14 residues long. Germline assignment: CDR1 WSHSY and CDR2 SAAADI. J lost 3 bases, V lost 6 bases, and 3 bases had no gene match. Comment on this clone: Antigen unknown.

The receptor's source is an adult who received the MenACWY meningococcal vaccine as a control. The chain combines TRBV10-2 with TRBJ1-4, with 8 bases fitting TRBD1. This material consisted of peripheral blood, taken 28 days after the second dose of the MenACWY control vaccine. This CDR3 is CASRRTGSNEKLFF. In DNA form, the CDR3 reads TGCGCCAGCAGGAGGACAGGGTCTAATGAAAAACTGTTTTTT.